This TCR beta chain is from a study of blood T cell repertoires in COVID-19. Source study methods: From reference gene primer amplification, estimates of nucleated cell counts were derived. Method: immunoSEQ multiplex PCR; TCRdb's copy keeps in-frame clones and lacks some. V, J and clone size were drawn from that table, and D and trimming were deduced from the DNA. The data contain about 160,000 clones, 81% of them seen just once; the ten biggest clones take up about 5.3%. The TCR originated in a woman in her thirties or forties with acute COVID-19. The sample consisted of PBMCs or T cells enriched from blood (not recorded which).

CDR3 loop: CASSLSLAGPNTGELFF. In nucleotides, the CDR3 is TGTGCCAGCAGCTTAAGTCTAGCGGGACCCAACACCGGGGAGCTGTTTTTT. The J gene is TRBJ2-2, the V gene TRBV7-3, with 9 bases matching TRBD2. V shed 1 base, J shed 2 bases, and the junction held 5 bases outside the gene matches. There are 17 residues in the CDR3. The germline V gene encodes CDR1 SGHTA and CDR2 FQGTGA.